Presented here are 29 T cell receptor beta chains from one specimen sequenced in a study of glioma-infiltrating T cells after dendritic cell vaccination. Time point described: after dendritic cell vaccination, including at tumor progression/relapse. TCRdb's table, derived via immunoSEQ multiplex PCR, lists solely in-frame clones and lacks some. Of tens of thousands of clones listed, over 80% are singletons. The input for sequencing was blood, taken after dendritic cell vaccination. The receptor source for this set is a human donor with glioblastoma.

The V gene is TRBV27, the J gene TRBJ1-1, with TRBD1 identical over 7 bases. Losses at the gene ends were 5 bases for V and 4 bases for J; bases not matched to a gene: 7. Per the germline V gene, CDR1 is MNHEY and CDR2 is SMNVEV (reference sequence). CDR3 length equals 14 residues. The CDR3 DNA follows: TGTGCCAGCAGTCTCTACAGGGGATCCACTGAAGCTTTCTTT. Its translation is CASSLYRGSTEAFF.

This CDR3 is CASSYTPSGGFYEQYF. In DNA, the CDR3 is TGTGCCAGCAGTTACACCCCTAGCGGGGGGTTCTACGAGCAGTACTTC. The V gene is TRBV6-6, the J gene TRBJ2-7; 11 nucleotides agree with TRBD2. CDR3 length equals 16 residues. The germline V gene encodes CDR1 MNHNY and CDR2 SVGAGI (reference sequence). V was clipped by 2 bases and J by 3 bases; unmatched bases: 6.

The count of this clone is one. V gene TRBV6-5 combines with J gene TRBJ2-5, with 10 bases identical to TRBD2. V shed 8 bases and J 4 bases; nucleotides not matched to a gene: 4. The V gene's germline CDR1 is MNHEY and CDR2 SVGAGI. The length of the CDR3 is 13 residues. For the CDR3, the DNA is TGTGCCAGCCACGTAGCGGGGGGAGAGACCCAGTACTTC. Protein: CASHVAGGETQYF.

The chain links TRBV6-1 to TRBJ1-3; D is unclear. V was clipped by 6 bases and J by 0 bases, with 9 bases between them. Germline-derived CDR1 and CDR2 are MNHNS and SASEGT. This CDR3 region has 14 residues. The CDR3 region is CASSAVHSGNTIYF. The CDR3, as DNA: TGTGCCAGCAGCGCAGTCCACTCTGGAAACACCATATATTTT.

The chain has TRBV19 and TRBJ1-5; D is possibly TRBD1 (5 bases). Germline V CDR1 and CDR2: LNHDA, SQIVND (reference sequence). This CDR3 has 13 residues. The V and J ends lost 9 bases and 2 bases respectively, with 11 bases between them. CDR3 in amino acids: CASRGRGNQPQHF. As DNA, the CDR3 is TGTGCCAGCAGAGGCAGGGGCAATCAGCCCCAGCATTTT.

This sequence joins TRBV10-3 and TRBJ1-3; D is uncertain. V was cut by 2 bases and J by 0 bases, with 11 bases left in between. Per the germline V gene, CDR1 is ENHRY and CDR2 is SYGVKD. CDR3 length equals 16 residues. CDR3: CAISEGRSISGNTIYF. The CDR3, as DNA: TGTGCCATCAGTGAGGGGAGGAGTATCTCTGGAAACACCATATATTTT.

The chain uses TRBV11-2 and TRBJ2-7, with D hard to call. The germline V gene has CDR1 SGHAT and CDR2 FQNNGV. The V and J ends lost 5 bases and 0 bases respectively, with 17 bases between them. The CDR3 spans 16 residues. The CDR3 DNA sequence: TGTGCCAGCAGCACCCGGAGAGCCAACCGCTCCTACGAGCAGTACTTC. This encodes CASSTRRANRSYEQYF.

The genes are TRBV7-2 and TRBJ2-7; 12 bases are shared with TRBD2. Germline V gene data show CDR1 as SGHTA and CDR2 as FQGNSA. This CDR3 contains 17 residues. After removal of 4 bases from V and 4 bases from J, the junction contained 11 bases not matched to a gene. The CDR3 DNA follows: TGTGCCAGCAGCTATTCTAGCGGGGGGGCCACTAGGTACGAGCAGTACTTC. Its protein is CASSYSSGGATRYEQYF.

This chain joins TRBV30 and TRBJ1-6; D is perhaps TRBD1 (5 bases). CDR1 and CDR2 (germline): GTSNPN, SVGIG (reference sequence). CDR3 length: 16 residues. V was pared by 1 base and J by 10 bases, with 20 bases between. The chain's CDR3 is CAWSAPGHQARSPLHF. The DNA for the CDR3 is TGTGCCTGGAGTGCCCCCGGACACCAAGCAAGGTCACCCCTCCACTTT.

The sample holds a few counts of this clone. In DNA form, the CDR3 reads TGTGCCAGCAGCTGGAGGGACAGGAGCACCGGGGAGCTGTTTTTT. Translated: CASSWRDRSTGELFF. The chain employs TRBV5-6 and TRBJ2-2; TRBD1 matches at 8 bases. The length of the CDR3 is 15 residues. Trimming cost V 3 bases and J 4 bases; bases outside gene matches: 5. Looked up from germline, CDR1 is SGHDT and CDR2 is YYEEEE.

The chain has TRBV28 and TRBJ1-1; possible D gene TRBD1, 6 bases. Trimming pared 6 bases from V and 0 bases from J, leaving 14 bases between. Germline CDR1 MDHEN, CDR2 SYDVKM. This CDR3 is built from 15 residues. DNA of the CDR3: TGTGCCAGCAGGTGGGCAGGGGAAATGAACACTGAAGCTTTCTTT. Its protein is CASRWAGEMNTEAFF.

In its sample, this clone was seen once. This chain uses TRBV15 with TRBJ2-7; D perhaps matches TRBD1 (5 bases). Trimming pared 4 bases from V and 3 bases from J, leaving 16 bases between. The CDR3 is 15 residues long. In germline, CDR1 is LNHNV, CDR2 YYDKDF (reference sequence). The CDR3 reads CATSKERDSYYEQYF. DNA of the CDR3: TGTGCCACCAGCAAGGAACGAGACAGTTACTACGAGCAGTACTTC. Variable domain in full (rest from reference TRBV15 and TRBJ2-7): DAMVIQNPRYQVTQFGKPVTLSCSQTLNHNVMYWYQQKSSQAPKLLFHYYDKDFNNEADTPDNFQSRRPNTSFCFLDIRSPGLGDTAMYLCATSKERDSYYEQYFGPGTRLTVT.

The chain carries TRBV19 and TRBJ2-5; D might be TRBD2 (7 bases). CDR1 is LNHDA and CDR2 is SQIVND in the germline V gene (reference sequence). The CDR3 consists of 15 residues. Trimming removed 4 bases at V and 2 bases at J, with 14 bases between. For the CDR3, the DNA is TGTGCCAGTAGTACGGGGGGCGGGGAGCAAGAGACCCAGTACTTC. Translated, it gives CASSTGGGEQETQYF.

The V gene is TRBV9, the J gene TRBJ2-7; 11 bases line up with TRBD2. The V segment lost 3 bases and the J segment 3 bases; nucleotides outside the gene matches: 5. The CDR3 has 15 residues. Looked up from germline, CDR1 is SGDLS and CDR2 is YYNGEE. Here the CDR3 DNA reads TGTGCCAGCAGCGAGAGGGGGACTAGCGGCTACGAGCAGTACTTC. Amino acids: CASSERGTSGYEQYF.

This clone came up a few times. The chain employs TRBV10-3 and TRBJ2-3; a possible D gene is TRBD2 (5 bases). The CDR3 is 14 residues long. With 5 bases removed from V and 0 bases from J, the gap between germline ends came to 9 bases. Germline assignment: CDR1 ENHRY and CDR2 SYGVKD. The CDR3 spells CAISLATSTDTQYF. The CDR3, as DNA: TGTGCCATCAGTTTAGCGACTAGCACAGATACGCAGTATTTT.

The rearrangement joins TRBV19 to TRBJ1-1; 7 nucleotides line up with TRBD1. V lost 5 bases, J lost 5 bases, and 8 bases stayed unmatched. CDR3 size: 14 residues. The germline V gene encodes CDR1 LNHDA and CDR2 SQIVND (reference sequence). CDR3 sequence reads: CASSPSNRGTEAFF. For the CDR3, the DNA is TGTGCCAGTAGTCCCAGTAACAGGGGTACTGAAGCTTTCTTT.

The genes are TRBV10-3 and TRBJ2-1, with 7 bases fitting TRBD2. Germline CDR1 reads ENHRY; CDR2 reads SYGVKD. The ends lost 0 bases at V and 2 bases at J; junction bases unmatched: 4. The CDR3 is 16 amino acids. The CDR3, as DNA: TGTGCCATCAGTGAGTCCCCAGGGACTACCTACAATGAGCAGTTCTTC. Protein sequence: CAISESPGTTYNEQFF.

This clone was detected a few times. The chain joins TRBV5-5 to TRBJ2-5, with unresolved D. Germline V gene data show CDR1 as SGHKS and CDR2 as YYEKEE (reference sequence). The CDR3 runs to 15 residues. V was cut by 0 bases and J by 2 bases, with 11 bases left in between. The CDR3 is CASSLVAGKQETQYF. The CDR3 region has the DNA TGTGCCAGCAGCTTGGTCGCAGGAAAACAAGAGACCCAGTACTTC.

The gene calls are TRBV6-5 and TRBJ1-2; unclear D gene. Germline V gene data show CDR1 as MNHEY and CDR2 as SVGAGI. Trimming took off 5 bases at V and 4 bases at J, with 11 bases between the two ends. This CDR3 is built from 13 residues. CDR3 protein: CASSKTALYGYTF. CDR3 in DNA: TGTGCCAGCAGTAAAACTGCTCTCTATGGCTACACCTTC.

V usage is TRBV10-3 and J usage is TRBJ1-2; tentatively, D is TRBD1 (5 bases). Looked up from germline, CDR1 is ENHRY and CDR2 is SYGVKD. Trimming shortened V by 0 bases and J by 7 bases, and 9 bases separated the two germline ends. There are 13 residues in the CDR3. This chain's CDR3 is CAISESGGSGYTF. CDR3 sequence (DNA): TGTGCCATCAGTGAGTCCGGGGGAAGTGGCTACACCTTC.

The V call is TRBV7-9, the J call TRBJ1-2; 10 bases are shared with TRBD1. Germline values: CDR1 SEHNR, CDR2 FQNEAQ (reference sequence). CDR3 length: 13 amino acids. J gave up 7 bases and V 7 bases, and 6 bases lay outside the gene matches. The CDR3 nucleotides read TGTGCCAGCACCGGGACAGGGGTGGGTGGCTACACCTTC. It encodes CASTGTGVGGYTF.

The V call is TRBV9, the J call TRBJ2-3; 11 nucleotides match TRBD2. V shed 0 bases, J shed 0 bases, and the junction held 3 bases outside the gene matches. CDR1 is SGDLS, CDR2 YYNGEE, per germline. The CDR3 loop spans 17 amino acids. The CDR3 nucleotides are TGTGCCAGCAGCGTAGGTGTAGCGGGGGGGAGCACAGATACGCAGTATTTT. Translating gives CASSVGVAGGSTDTQYF.

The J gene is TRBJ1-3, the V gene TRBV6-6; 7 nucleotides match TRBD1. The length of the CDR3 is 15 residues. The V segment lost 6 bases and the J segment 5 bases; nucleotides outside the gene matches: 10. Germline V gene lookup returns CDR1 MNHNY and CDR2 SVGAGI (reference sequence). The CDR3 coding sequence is TGTGCCAGCAGGGAAACAGGGGTCGGGCGAAACACCATATATTTT. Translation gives CASRETGVGRNTIYF.

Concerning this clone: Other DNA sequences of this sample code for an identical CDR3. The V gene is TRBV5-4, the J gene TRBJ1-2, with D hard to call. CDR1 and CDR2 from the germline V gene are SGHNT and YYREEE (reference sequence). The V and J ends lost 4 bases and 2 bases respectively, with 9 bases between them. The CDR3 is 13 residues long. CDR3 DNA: TGTGCCAGCAGCCCCGATAGAAACTATGGCTACACCTTC. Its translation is CASSPDRNYGYTF.

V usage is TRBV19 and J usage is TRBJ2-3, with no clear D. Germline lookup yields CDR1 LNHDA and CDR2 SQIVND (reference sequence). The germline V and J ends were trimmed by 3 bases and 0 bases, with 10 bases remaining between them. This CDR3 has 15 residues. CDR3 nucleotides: TGTGCCAGTAGTATGTCGCCAGGTAGCACAGATACGCAGTATTTT. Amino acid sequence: CASSMSPGSTDTQYF.

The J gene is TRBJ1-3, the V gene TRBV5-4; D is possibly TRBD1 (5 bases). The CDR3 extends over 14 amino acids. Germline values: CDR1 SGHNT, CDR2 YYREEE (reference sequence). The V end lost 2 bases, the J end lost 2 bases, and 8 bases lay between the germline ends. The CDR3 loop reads CASSFQGAGNTIYF. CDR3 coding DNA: TGTGCCAGCAGCTTCCAGGGCGCTGGAAACACCATATATTTT.

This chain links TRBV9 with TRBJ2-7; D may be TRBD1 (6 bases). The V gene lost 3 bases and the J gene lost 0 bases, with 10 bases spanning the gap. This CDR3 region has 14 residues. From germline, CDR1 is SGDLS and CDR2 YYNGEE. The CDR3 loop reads CASSAQGSSYEQYF. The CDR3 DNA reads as TGTGCCAGCAGCGCCCAGGGGAGCTCCTACGAGCAGTACTTC.

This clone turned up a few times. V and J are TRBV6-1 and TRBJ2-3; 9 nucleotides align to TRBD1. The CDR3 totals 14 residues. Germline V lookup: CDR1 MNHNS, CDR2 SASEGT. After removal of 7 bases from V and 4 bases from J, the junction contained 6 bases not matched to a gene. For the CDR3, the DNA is TGTGCCAGCAACGGACAGGGGTACGCAGATACGCAGTATTTT. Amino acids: CASNGQGYADTQYF.

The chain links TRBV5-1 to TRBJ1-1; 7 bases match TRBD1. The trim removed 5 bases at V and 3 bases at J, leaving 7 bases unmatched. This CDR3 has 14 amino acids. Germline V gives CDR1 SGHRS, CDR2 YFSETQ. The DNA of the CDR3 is TGCGCCAGCAGAGACCAGGGGGGATACACTGAAGCTTTCTTT. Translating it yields CASRDQGGYTEAFF.